These T cell receptor beta chains were read from a single sample in a study of blood T cell repertoires in COVID-19. TCRdb keeps only in-frame clones here, not all; method: immunoSEQ multiplex PCR. The table records about 220,000 clones, 80% to 85% of them present only once. Input material: peripheral blood. The receptors come from an elderly woman with COVID-19, enrolled during active disease. The CDR3 runs from the conserved cysteine through the conserved F or W. A D gene is named only where the DNA matches it firmly. Clone size is not always given. Where it is, it says once, few, many or a class for expanded clones.

TRBJ1-1 TRBV5-1 - - TGCGCCAGCAGCTCGGGTAACATGAACACTGAAGCTTTCTTT CASSSGNMNTEAFF
TRBJ2-6 TRBV5-6 - - TGTGCCAGCACCCCCTTCCCCTCTGGGGCCAACGTCCTGACTTTC CASTPFPSGANVLTF
TRBJ1-1 TRBV18 - - TGTGCCAGCTCACCCACTCCACCGGGGACTGAAGCTTTCTTT CASSPTPPGTEAFF
TRBJ2-7 TRBV7-2 - TRBD1 TGTGCCAGCAGCTTAGCACAGGGGGCGACGAGACGGGGTTACGAGCAGTACTTC CASSLAQGATRRGYEQYF
TRBJ1-1 TRBV18 - - TGTGCCAGCTCAGAGAGAGGGAACACTGAAGCTTTCTTT CASSERGNTEAFF
TRBJ2-3 TRBV7-7 - - TGTGCTAGAGGCGGGGCAGGGGGGAGGACAGATACGCAGTATTTT CARGGAGGRTDTQYF
TRBJ2-7 TRBV7-2 - TRBD2 TGTGCCAGCAGCTTATCACTAGCGTCCTACGAGCAGTACTTC CASSLSLASYEQYF
TRBJ2-3 TRBV7-9 - TRBD2 TGTGCCAGCAGCCTGGGGACTACTTTCACAGATACGCAGTATTTT CASSLGTTFTDTQYF
TRBJ1-1 TRBV30 - - TGTGCCTGGAGCCCAGACAGGAAGACGACTGAAGCTTTCTTT CAWSPDRKTTEAFF
TRBJ1-1 TRBV28 - - TGTGCCAGCAGCCCCGATGGCAGGGGACGTACTGAAGCTTTCTTT CASSPDGRGRTEAFF
TRBJ2-2 TRBV9 - TRBD2 TGTGCCAGCAGCAGAACCGGGACTAGCTCCCCCGGGGAGCTGTTTTTT CASSRTGTSSPGELFF
TRBJ2-5 TRBV6-5 - TRBD2 TGTGCCAGCAGTTCGTTAGCGGGAGGCGGGACCCAGTACTTC CASSSLAGGGTQYF
TRBJ1-2 TRBV2 - - TGTGCCAGCAGTGCGGGGTACCAAGTCCATGGCTACACCTTC CASSAGYQVHGYTF
TRBJ2-5 TRBV9 - TRBD1 TGTGCCAGCAGCGATAATTTGGGGACAGCCCCTCAGGGGGAGACCCAGTACTTC CASSDNLGTAPQGETQYF
TRBJ1-1 TRBV12-3/TRBV12-4 - TRBD1 TGTGCCAGCGGCTGGACAGGGACGACTGAAGCTTTCTTT CASGWTGTTEAFF
TRBJ2-7 TRBV7-2 few - TGTGCCAGCAGCCGTGTCCACGAGCAGTACTTC CASSRVHEQYF
TRBJ2-7 TRBV5-1 - - TGCGCCAGCAGCTTGGAGGGACTGGGGGAGCAGTACTTC CASSLEGLGEQYF
TRBJ1-1 TRBV9 few - TGTGCCAGCAGCGTAATGCAGGAGGGTGAAGCTTTCTTT CASSVMQEGEAFF
TRBJ2-5 TRBV5-4 - - TGTGCCAGCAGCTTGGACATGGGAGTGGGGGAGACCCAGTACTTC CASSLDMGVGETQYF
TRBJ1-6 TRBV2 - - TGTGCCAGCAGTAAGGCCGGGATATCGAGTTCACCCCTCCACTTT CASSKAGISSSPLHF
TRBJ2-1 TRBV2 - - TGTGCCAGCATGAGACAAGTGCCTTACAATGAGCAGTTCTTC CASMRQVPYNEQFF
TRBJ2-3 TRBV7-8 - TRBD2 TGTGCCAGCAGCGTAGGGACTAGCGGGAGGTTGGGAGATACGCAGTATTTT CASSVGTSGRLGDTQYF
TRBJ2-3 TRBV20-1 - - TGCAGTGCTAGAGCGGGAGATACGCAGTATTTT CSARAGDTQYF
TRBJ1-3 TRBV7-9 - - TGTGCCAGCAGCTTAGAGAGGTCAGACCGCGACTTCCCTGGAAACACCATATATTTT CASSLERSDRDFPGNTIYF
TRBJ1-5 TRBV19 - TRBD1 TGTGCCAGTAGTATAGGGGACAGGATGAATCAGCCCCAGCATTTT CASSIGDRMNQPQHF
TRBJ2-1 TRBV5-1 few - TGCGCCAGCAGCTTGGACACTCTCCTAGATGAGCAGTTCTTC CASSLDTLLDEQFF
TRBJ2-3 TRBV29-1 - - TGCAGCGGAGGGCCTCTGAGTGGGGAGGCGCAGTATTTT CSGGPLSGEAQYF
TRBJ1-4 TRBV2 - - TGTGCCAGCAGTTCCCCAGACAGGAATAATGAAAAACTGTTTTTT CASSSPDRNNEKLFF
TRBJ2-1 TRBV2 - TRBD2 TGTGCCAGCAGTGAGAGACTAGCGGGGTTGGGTGAGCAGTTCTTC CASSERLAGLGEQFF
TRBJ2-7 TRBV5-1 once TRBD1 TGCGCCAGCAGCTCTGGCCCGGGACAGGGTTCCTACGAGCAGTACTTC CASSSGPGQGSYEQYF
TRBJ2-2 TRBV7-3 - - TGTGCCAGCAGCTCATCGAACACCGGGGAGCTGTTTTTT CASSSSNTGELFF
TRBJ1-2 TRBV6-6 - TRBD1 TGTGCCAGCAGTGACCCGGGACAGGTTAACTATGGCTACACCTTC CASSDPGQVNYGYTF
TRBJ2-3 TRBV4-2 once - TGTGCCAGCAGCGGGAAAACCACAGGGGTGGGGGGTACGCAGTATTTT CASSGKTTGVGGTQYF
TRBJ1-5 TRBV28 - - TGTGCCAGCAGTTTATCTTCGGGTGGGGGGCAGCCCCAGCATTTT CASSLSSGGGQPQHF
TRBJ2-7 TRBV6-1 - - TGTGCCAGCAGGGACAGCCTGAGCTCCTACGAGCAGTACTTC CASRDSLSSYEQYF
TRBJ2-7 TRBV3-1/TRBV3-2 - TRBD2 TGTGCCAGCAGCCTCCTCGGGGGGGAAGGAGAGCAGTACTTC CASSLLGGEGEQYF
TRBJ1-1 TRBV11-2 once - TGTGCCAGCAGCTCAGGGACATGGGAAGACATGAACACTGAAGCTTTCTTT CASSSGTWEDMNTEAFF